Listed here are 30 T cell receptor beta chains from one sample, sequenced in a study of blood T cell dynamics during melanoma immunotherapy. Specified time point: week 3, after first cycle of checkpoint inhibitor. TCRdb's table, derived via immunoSEQ multiplex PCR, lists solely in-frame clones and lacks some. The data contain approximately 14,000 clones, roughly 90% of them singletons. Source: blood, taken from a patient treated with checkpoint blockade. The receptors were gathered from a human donor with melanoma.

This clone occurred a few times. The V call is TRBV30, the J call TRBJ2-5; D gene ambiguous. With 5 bases removed from V and 0 bases from J, the gap between germline ends came to 10 bases. This CDR3 is built from 13 residues. The germline V gene has CDR1 GTSNPN and CDR2 SVGIG (reference sequence). CDR3 DNA: TGTGCCTGGGGCCACTGGAACCAAGAGACCCAGTACTTC. Translating it yields CAWGHWNQETQYF. Looking up the rest from reference TRBV30 and TRBJ2-5 gives the full variable domain: SQTIHQWPATLVQPVGSPLSLECTVEGTSNPNLYWYRQAAGRGLQLLFYSVGIGQISSEVPQNLSASRPQDRQFILSSKKLLLSDSGFYLCAWGHWNQETQYFGPGTRLLVL.

The genes are TRBV9 and TRBJ2-2; a weak D match, TRBD2 (5 bases). CDR1 and CDR2 from the germline V gene are SGDLS and YYNGEE. V lost 3 bases and J lost 4, with 22 bases in between. The CDR3 totals 18 residues. The CDR3 region has the DNA TGTGCCAGCAGCGGTGAGGGCTCCTGGAGTCGGGGCACCGGGGAGCTGTTTTTT. Translation gives CASSGEGSWSRGTGELFF.

The V gene is TRBV2, the J gene TRBJ1-5, with TRBD1 matching over 7 bases. CDR3 length: 15 residues. J gave up 6 bases and V 2 bases, and 7 bases lay outside the gene matches. Germline assignment: CDR1 SNHLY and CDR2 FYNNEI. The CDR3: CASSESGGRSQPQHF. DNA of the CDR3: TGTGCCAGCAGTGAATCAGGGGGAAGAAGTCAGCCCCAGCATTTT.

The chain combines TRBV27 with TRBJ2-3; no reliable D call. This CDR3 is built from 12 residues. The V gene lost 8 bases and the J gene lost 9 bases, with 15 bases spanning the gap. The germline gives CDR1 MNHEY, CDR2 SMNVEV (reference sequence). The CDR3 loop is CASSFLGGTQYF. The CDR3 region has the DNA TGTGCCAGCTCCTTCCTGGGCGGCACGCAGTATTTT.

The gene calls are TRBV19 and TRBJ1-1, with 7 bases that match TRBD1. This CDR3 region has 14 residues. The germline CDR1 and CDR2 sequences are LNHDA and SQIVND (reference sequence). V trimming: 5 bases; J trimming: 2 bases; junction bases outside the gene matches: 5. CDR3 nucleotides: TGTGCCAGTAGTCGGGACAGCTACAACACTGAAGCTTTCTTT. It encodes CASSRDSYNTEAFF.

The J gene is TRBJ2-1, the V gene TRBV4-1; 8 bases map to TRBD2. Germline V lookup: CDR1 MGHRA, CDR2 YSYEKL. V lost 3 bases to trimming and J lost 9 bases; unmatched junction nucleotides: 10. The CDR3 has 15 residues. The CDR3 region is CASSHYPSGSTEQFF. The DNA for the CDR3 is TGCGCCAGCAGCCATTATCCCAGCGGGAGTACTGAGCAGTTCTTC.

The chain joins TRBV18 to TRBJ1-5, with 9 bases matching TRBD1. This CDR3 is built from 15 residues. CDR1 and CDR2 from the germline V gene are KGHSH and LQKENI. Trimming at V came to 4 bases and at J to 5 bases, leaving 6 bases not matched to a gene. CDR3 protein: CASSQGQGSHQPQHF. The DNA for the CDR3 is TGTGCCAGCTCACAGGGACAGGGCTCCCATCAGCCCCAGCATTTT.

The chain has TRBV5-4 and TRBJ2-1, with 12 bases aligning to TRBD2. With V trimmed by 2 bases and J by 8 bases, 8 bases remained unmatched. The CDR3 has 16 amino acids. The germline gives CDR1 SGHNT, CDR2 YYREEE (reference sequence). The CDR3 protein is CASSFYTSGRRDEQFF. The CDR3 coding sequence is TGTGCCAGCAGCTTTTACACTAGCGGGAGGAGGGATGAGCAGTTCTTC.

The J gene is TRBJ2-3, the V gene TRBV7-2; 7 bases are a match to TRBD2. V trimming: 4 bases; J trimming: 2 bases; junction bases outside the gene matches: 12. This CDR3 comprises 17 residues. Germline CDR1 is SGHTA and CDR2 is FQGNSA. Written as DNA, the CDR3 is TGTGCCAGCAGCTCCCGGGGAGGGGCCAACCCCACAGATACGCAGTATTTT. Protein: CASSSRGGANPTDTQYF.

This clone was seen only once. The rearrangement joins TRBV6-6 to TRBJ1-1; no reliable D call. Trimming cost V 6 bases and J 3 bases, with 11 bases left between them. This CDR3 has 13 amino acids. Germline V gives CDR1 MNHNY, CDR2 SVGAGI (reference sequence). This chain's CDR3 is CASRSDGYTEAFF. CDR3 nucleotides: TGTGCCAGCAGATCGGACGGATACACTGAAGCTTTCTTT.

The V gene is TRBV5-1, the J gene TRBJ1-4; D is uncertain. This CDR3 has 12 amino acids. Germline loops: CDR1 SGHRS, CDR2 YFSETQ. V was cut by 4 bases and J by 8 bases, with 9 bases left in between. The CDR3 nucleotides are TGCGCCAGCAGCGTGACCGGCGAAAAACTGTTTTTT. Amino acids: CASSVTGEKLFF.

The V gene is TRBV19, the J gene TRBJ2-5; a possible D gene is TRBD1 (6 bases). The end of the DNA is better explained by TRBJ2-7, so the J call may be wrong. This CDR3 region has 15 residues. The V gene's germline CDR1 is LNHDA and CDR2 SQIVND (reference sequence). The CDR3 nucleotides read TGTGCCAGTAGTATAGGAAGGACAGCTTTCTACGAGCAGTACTTC. Translating gives CASSIGRTAFYEQYF.

This clone was observed a single time. This rearrangement joins TRBV19 to TRBJ1-1, with a weak D call TRBD1 (5 bases). The CDR3 runs 13 residues. Trimming cost V 5 bases and J 4 bases, with 11 bases left between them. Germline loops: CDR1 LNHDA, CDR2 SQIVND (reference sequence). The DNA for the CDR3 is TGTGCCAGTAGTCTGTGGGGGGGCACTGAAGCTTTCTTT. Translation gives CASSLWGGTEAFF.

J is TRBJ1-5 and V is TRBV6-6, with a weak D call TRBD1 (6 bases). The CDR3 is made up of 13 amino acids. V lost 11 bases to trimming and J lost 3 bases, with 14 bases between them. The V gene's germline CDR1 is MNHNY and CDR2 SVGAGI (reference sequence). CDR3 sequence (DNA): TGTGCCTCCGCCAGGGGATTCAATCAGCCCCAGCATTTT. It specifies CASARGFNQPQHF.

The rearrangement joins TRBV19 to TRBJ1-2; tentatively, D is TRBD1 (6 bases). The length of the CDR3 is 15 residues. Trimming cost V 0 bases and J 2 bases, with 10 bases left between them. Germline V gene lookup returns CDR1 LNHDA and CDR2 SQIVND (reference sequence). The CDR3 DNA reads as TGTGCCAGTAGTATAGACTCGGGGGCCAACTATGGCTACACCTTC. Its translation is CASSIDSGANYGYTF.

V and J are TRBV10-3 and TRBJ1-2, with a tentative D call TRBD1 (6 bases). Between the trimmed V and J ends, which lost 3 bases and 4 bases, there was a span of 12 bases. The CDR3 is made up of 14 amino acids. Germline assignment: CDR1 ENHRY and CDR2 SYGVKD. This chain's CDR3 is CAISEGGGVYGYTF. The CDR3 DNA is TGTGCCATCAGTGAAGGAGGGGGGGTCTATGGCTACACCTTC.

V and J are TRBV7-9 and TRBJ2-5; D is perhaps TRBD2 (6 bases). V lost 5 bases to trimming and J lost 5 bases, with 12 bases between them. The CDR3 sequence is 13 residues long. Germline loops: CDR1 SEHNR, CDR2 FQNEAQ (reference sequence). The CDR3: CASSVGGEETQYF. Here the CDR3 DNA reads TGTGCCAGCAGCGTAGGAGGGGAGGAGACCCAGTACTTC.

This chain uses TRBV5-1 with TRBJ2-5; D call uncertain. Gene TRBJ2-7 matches the end of the DNA better, so the J call may be wrong. The CDR3 sequence is 15 residues long. The germline V gene encodes CDR1 SGHRS and CDR2 YFSETQ. CDR3 DNA: TGCGCCAGCAGCTTGGAAGGCTCAGTCGCCTACGAGCAGTACTTC. This codes for CASSLEGSVAYEQYF.

The chain is built from TRBV14 and TRBJ2-1; D remains ambiguous. The germline V gene encodes CDR1 SGHDN and CDR2 FVKESK. This CDR3 contains 19 residues. Between the trimmed V and J ends, which lost 0 bases and 7 bases, there was a span of 25 bases. The DNA of the CDR3 is TGTGCCAGCAGCCAAGATTGGTCGGCGTCCGACCCCCTTTGGAATGAGCAGTTCTTC. Amino acid sequence: CASSQDWSASDPLWNEQFF.

This chain connects TRBV6-6 to TRBJ2-5; the match to TRBD2 covers 9 bases. With V trimmed by 5 bases and J by 7 bases, 14 bases remained unmatched. The CDR3 has 16 residues. Germline V lookup: CDR1 MNHNY, CDR2 SVGAGI (reference sequence). For the CDR3, the DNA is TGTGCCAGCAGTCTGGTAGCGGGGGCCTCCCTGGGGACCCAGTACTTC. Encoded protein: CASSLVAGASLGTQYF.

The chain carries TRBV30 and TRBJ2-7; 7 positions agree with TRBD1. Germline lookup yields CDR1 GTSNPN and CDR2 SVGIG (reference sequence). The CDR3 consists of 13 residues. V shed 2 bases, J shed 4 bases, and the junction held 5 bases outside the gene matches. In DNA form, the CDR3 reads TGTGCCTGGAGTCGGGACAGTGGGTACGAGCAGTACTTC. It encodes CAWSRDSGYEQYF.

This chain joins TRBV11-3 and TRBJ2-1, with 8 bases lining up with TRBD1. CDR1 is SGHNT and CDR2 is YENEEA in the germline V gene. The CDR3 contains 15 residues. J was trimmed by 3 bases and V by 5 bases; bases with no gene match: 6. CDR3 sequence: CASSPRQGNYNEQFF. The CDR3, as DNA: TGTGCCAGCAGCCCGAGACAGGGGAACTACAATGAGCAGTTCTTC. The full variable domain, with the rest looked up from reference TRBV11-3 and TRBJ2-1, is EAGVVQSPRYKIIEKKQPVAFWCNPISGHNTLYWYLQNLGQGPELLIRYENEEAVDDSQLPKDRFSAERLKGVDSTLKIQPAELGDSAVYLCASSPRQGNYNEQFFGPGTRLTVL.

The chain uses TRBV7-9 and TRBJ1-1; tentative D call: TRBD1 (5 bases). The CDR3 sequence is 18 residues long. The V gene's germline CDR1 is SEHNR and CDR2 FQNEAQ (reference sequence). V lost 5 bases and J lost 4, with 26 bases in between. The DNA for the CDR3 is TGTGCCAGCAGCCCCACCGGGACGTTCCCTCCGCGGGGCACTGAAGCTTTCTTT. Amino acid sequence: CASSPTGTFPPRGTEAFF.

V is TRBV6-6 and J is TRBJ2-5; 8 bases are shared with TRBD1. J was trimmed by 0 bases and V by 6 bases; bases with no gene match: 9. This CDR3 has 16 residues. The germline gives CDR1 MNHNY, CDR2 SVGAGI (reference sequence). The CDR3 spells CASRISRGRDQETQYF. The CDR3 nucleotides are TGTGCCAGCAGAATCTCCAGGGGGCGGGACCAAGAGACCCAGTACTTC.

The chain employs TRBV7-6 and TRBJ2-7; D remains unclear. The CDR3 covers 14 residues. V lost 1 base to trimming and J lost 4 bases, with 11 bases between them. Germline loops: CDR1 SGHVS, CDR2 FNYEAQ. CDR3 residues: CASSLGHRDYEQYF. CDR3 bases: TGTGCCAGCAGCTTAGGTCACAGAGATTACGAGCAGTACTTC.

The V gene is TRBV18, the J gene TRBJ1-2; D is unresolved. V lost 2 bases, J lost 4 bases, and 11 bases lay in between. This CDR3 region has 14 residues. Germline CDR1 and CDR2: KGHSH and LQKENI. The CDR3 reads CASSPSGSTYGYTF. CDR3 DNA: TGTGCCAGCTCACCAAGCGGGTCGACCTATGGCTACACCTTC.

The V and J genes are TRBV2 and TRBJ2-1, with D possibly TRBD2 on 5 matching bases. Trimming stripped 6 bases from V and 10 bases from J, with 10 bases between. The CDR3 is made up of 11 amino acids. CDR1 and CDR2 (germline): SNHLY, FYNNEI. The CDR3 DNA reads TGTGCCAGCAGATACTCGGGAGAGCAGTTCTTC. As protein: CASRYSGEQFF.

V and J are TRBV5-1 and TRBJ2-5; 7 nucleotides line up with TRBD1. The CDR3 sequence is 14 residues long. The J segment lost 4 bases and the V segment lost 4 bases, leaving 7 bases of the junction unmatched. CDR1 is SGHRS, CDR2 YFSETQ, per germline. The CDR3, as DNA: TGCGCCAGCAGCCGAAGACAGGGTCGAGAGACCCAGTACTTC. Residues: CASSRRQGRETQYF.

V gene TRBV5-6 combines with J gene TRBJ2-5, with D perhaps matching TRBD2 (7 bases). There are 15 residues in the CDR3. CDR1 and CDR2 (germline): SGHDT, YYEEEE. Trimming removed 4 bases from V and 2 bases from J, with 15 bases in between. The CDR3 sequence is CASSGGASGQETQYF. The CDR3 DNA is TGTGCCAGCAGCGGGGGGGCTAGCGGTCAAGAGACCCAGTACTTC.

The rearrangement joins TRBV2 to TRBJ2-1; 12 bases agree with TRBD2. CDR1 SNHLY and CDR2 FYNNEI come from the germline V gene. The J segment lost 8 bases and the V segment lost 5 bases, leaving 7 bases of the junction unmatched. This CDR3 has 15 residues. DNA of the CDR3: TGTGCCAGCAGTAAACTAGCGGGAGGTCCCCATGAGCAGTTCTTC. It yields the protein CASSKLAGGPHEQFF.